The sample holds many counts of the clone carrying this TCR beta chain. The data belong to a study of T cells after yellow fever vaccination. In the study overall: CD3, CD45RA, CCR7 and CD95 guided sorting of the EM, EMRA, CM and Tscm memory subsets.

After removal of 1 base from V and 1 base from J, the junction contained 18 bases not matched to a gene. The CDR3 loop spans 21 amino acids. Germline V gene data show CDR1 as MGHRA and CDR2 as YSYEKL. TCRdb passed the 5' RACE reads through MiXCR, listing each CDR3 protein once. The sample contains approximately 27,000 distinct CDR3 sequences, about 5.5% of which appear only once. The V and J genes are TRBV4-1 and TRBJ2-7, with 11 bases aligning to TRBD2. Here the sequenced sample was PBMCs, either bulk or a sorted T-cell subset (CD4+, CD8+, memory, or dextramer-sorted; not recorded which), taken 15 days after the yellow fever booster vaccination. The TCR sequence derives from a man aged 30 to 45 who received the YFV17D yellow fever vaccine. CDR3 in DNA: TGCGCCAGCAGCCAAGGGGACAGGTCGTTAGCGGGAGGGCCCGGGTCCTACGAGCAGTACTTC. It codes for CASSQGDRSLAGGPGSYEQYF.